The T cell receptor beta chain under discussion was sequenced for a study of blood T cell repertoires in COVID-19. In the authors' methods: Nucleated cell counts were estimated from reference gene primer amplification. TCRdb's table, derived via immunoSEQ multiplex PCR, lists solely in-frame clones and lacks some. Clone size and the V and J calls come from that table; the DNA yielded D and trimming. Among 130,000 to 150,000 clones listed, 80% to 85% were seen once. The germline V and J ends were trimmed by 5 bases and 2 bases, with 9 bases remaining between them. The CDR3 sequence is 13 residues long. In germline, CDR1 is SNHLY, CDR2 FYNNEI.

The source of this sequence is a woman between 45 and 60 years old who had been exposed to COVID-19. This chain joins TRBV2 and TRBJ1-2; possibly TRBD1 for D (6 bases). The sample consisted of PBMCs or T cells enriched from blood (not recorded which). CDR3 nucleotides: TGTGCCAGCAGTTACGGACAGAACTATGGCTACACCTTC. It codes for CASSYGQNYGYTF. The entire variable domain, with the rest obtained from reference TRBV2 and TRBJ1-2, is as follows: EPEVTQTPSHQVTQMGQEVILRCVPISNHLYFYWYRQILGQKVEFLVSFYNNEISEKSEIFDDQFSVERPDGSNFTLKIRSTKLEDSAMYFCASSYGQNYGYTFGSGTRLTVV.